The 31 T cell receptor beta chains below were found in one sample sequenced in a study of shared clonotypes between healthy human individuals. The repertoire was sequenced with immunoSEQ multiplex PCR; TCRdb's copy has only in-frame clones and lacks some. This table has about 1.5 million clones, 95% to 99% appearing once. Sequencing was carried out using naive CD4+ T cells sorted from blood. Subset denoted: CD45RA+ positively selected. These TCRs come from a young man in good health.

The chain combines TRBV5-6 with TRBJ1-2; D not certain. The V and J ends lost 0 bases and 1 base respectively, with 10 bases between them. The germline gives CDR1 SGHDT, CDR2 YYEEEE. This CDR3 contains 15 residues. CDR3: CASSLAGGFNYGYTF. The CDR3 DNA sequence: TGTGCCAGCAGCTTGGCGGGCGGTTTTAACTATGGCTACACCTTC.

V is TRBV18 and J is TRBJ2-5; 7 bases match TRBD2. The J segment lost 5 bases and the V segment lost 2 bases, leaving 11 bases of the junction unmatched. CDR3 length: 16 amino acids. Per the germline V gene, CDR1 is KGHSH and CDR2 is LQKENI. The chain's CDR3 is CASSPILGGSMETQYF. The CDR3 DNA reads TGTGCCAGCTCACCAATCCTGGGCGGGAGCATGGAGACCCAGTACTTC.

This chain joins TRBV6-1 and TRBJ1-5; a weak D match, TRBD1 (5 bases). CDR1 and CDR2 from the germline V gene are MNHNS and SASEGT. The CDR3 is 15 amino acids. V lost 4 bases to trimming and J lost 3 bases, with 13 bases between them. CDR3 loop: CASSARDSLNQPQHF. For the CDR3, the DNA is TGTGCCAGCAGTGCTCGGGACTCCCTCAATCAGCCCCAGCATTTT.

CDR3: CASSQVGRGTGELFF. CDR3 nucleotide sequence: TGCGCCAGCAGCCAAGTCGGACGGGGCACCGGGGAGCTGTTTTTT. The V gene is TRBV4-3, the J gene TRBJ2-2; possibly TRBD2 for D (5 bases). Looked up from germline, CDR1 is LGHNA and CDR2 is YSLEER. Trimming left V 1 base short and J 4 bases short, with 10 bases between. This CDR3 has 15 amino acids.

The chain uses TRBV27 and TRBJ2-1; the D is unclear. Germline V lookup: CDR1 MNHEY, CDR2 SMNVEV (reference sequence). The V gene lost 8 bases and the J gene lost 1 base, with 15 bases spanning the gap. The CDR3 is 15 residues long. CDR3 nucleotides: TGTGCCAGCGCCTTCATAGACGTATCCTACAATGAGCAGTTCTTC. This sequence encodes CASAFIDVSYNEQFF.

The chain recombines TRBV29-1 with TRBJ1-1, with D possibly matching TRBD1 (6 bases). Germline lookup yields CDR1 SQVTM and CDR2 ANQGSEA. The V and J ends lost 5 bases and 3 bases respectively, with 16 bases between them. The CDR3 loop spans 14 amino acids. Written as DNA, the CDR3 is TGCAGCGTTAACCGCAGGGGAAGCCACACTGAAGCTTTCTTT. Amino acids: CSVNRRGSHTEAFF.

The gene calls are TRBV11-2 and TRBJ2-5; D possibly uses TRBD1 or TRBD2 (5 bases each). The length of the CDR3 is 19 residues. The germline CDR1 and CDR2 sequences are SGHAT and FQNNGV. V was shortened by 0 bases and J by 7 bases, with 27 bases between the two germline ends. DNA for the CDR3: TGTGCCAGCAGCTTAGAGGTTGGGTCGCTAGCCGGGGCTTGGATGACCCAGTACTTC. Protein sequence: CASSLEVGSLAGAWMTQYF. Full variable domain (rest looked up from reference TRBV11-2 and TRBJ2-5): EAGVAQSPRYKIIEKRQSVAFWCNPISGHATLYWYQQILGQGPKLLIQFQNNGVVDDSQLPKDRFSAERLKGVDSTLKIQPAKLEDSAVYLCASSLEVGSLAGAWMTQYFGPGTRLLVL.

V gene TRBV28 combines with J gene TRBJ1-5; D perhaps matches TRBD1 (6 bases). V was trimmed by 4 bases and J by 6 bases, leaving 13 bases between them. CDR3 length: 14 residues. Germline CDR1 MDHEN, CDR2 SYDVKM. The DNA of the CDR3 is TGTGCCAGCAGTTCTCAACAGGGAACTCAGCCCCAGCATTTT. It encodes CASSSQQGTQPQHF.

The V gene is TRBV4-1, the J gene TRBJ2-7; the D gene could be TRBD1 or TRBD2 (5 bases each). The CDR3 runs to 18 residues. Germline assignment: CDR1 MGHRA and CDR2 YSYEKL. The germline V and J ends were trimmed by 0 bases and 3 bases, with 21 bases remaining between them. The DNA for the CDR3 is TGCGCCAGCAGCCAAGATCCGGGGCGGGCGGACGGCTACTACGAGCAGTACTTC. It specifies CASSQDPGRADGYYEQYF.

The chain recombines TRBV4-3 with TRBJ2-1; unclear D gene. V lost 0 bases to trimming and J lost 8 bases, with 8 bases between them. The CDR3 length is 13 residues. From germline, CDR1 is LGHNA and CDR2 YSLEER. CDR3 nucleotide sequence: TGCGCCAGCAGCCAAGATTTGACCTATGAGCAGTTCTTC. Protein: CASSQDLTYEQFF.

The CDR3: CASSSGALGDTEAFF. DNA of the CDR3: TGCGCCAGCAGCTCGGGGGCCTTAGGGGACACTGAAGCTTTCTTT. The genes are TRBV5-1 and TRBJ1-1; perhaps TRBD1 as D (6 bases). This CDR3 spans 15 amino acids. Trimming pared 3 bases from V and 3 bases from J, leaving 15 bases between. CDR1 and CDR2 from the germline V gene are SGHRS and YFSETQ. The whole variable domain, filled in from reference TRBV5-1 and TRBJ1-1, reads KAGVTQTPRYLIKTRGQQVTLSCSPISGHRSVSWYQQTPGQGLQFLFEYFSETQRNKGNFPGRFSGRQFSNSRSEMNVSTLELGDSALYLCASSSGALGDTEAFFGQGTRLTVV.

This rearrangement joins TRBV10-2 to TRBJ2-7, with 15 bases fitting TRBD2. Trimming removed 10 bases from V and 6 bases from J; junction bases left unmatched: 10. Per the germline V gene, CDR1 is WSHSY and CDR2 is SAAADI. CDR3 length: 15 amino acids. Here the CDR3 DNA reads TGCGCCACCCGACTGGGACTAGCGGGGGGAGGCGAGCAGTACTTC. Protein sequence: CATRLGLAGGGEQYF.

The V and J genes are TRBV19 and TRBJ2-7; TRBD1 agrees at 10 bases. Trimming at V came to 10 bases and at J to 2 bases, leaving 5 bases not matched to a gene. CDR3 length: 13 residues. Germline V CDR1 and CDR2: LNHDA, SQIVND (reference sequence). The CDR3 region has the DNA TGTGCCACTAGGGACAGGGGCACCTACGAGCAGTACTTC. Protein sequence: CATRDRGTYEQYF.

CDR3 in amino acids: CASSPGQGRRAFF. The CDR3 DNA follows: TGTGCCAGCTCACCGGGGCAGGGAAGAAGAGCTTTCTTT. J is TRBJ1-1 and V is TRBV18; TRBD1 is a possible D gene (5 bases). Germline V gene sequence: CDR1 KGHSH, CDR2 LQKENI. The CDR3 extends over 13 amino acids. V was clipped by 3 bases and J by 10 bases, with 15 bases between them.

The chain employs TRBV7-8 and TRBJ2-5; 10 positions match TRBD2. V shed 1 base, J shed 5 bases, and the junction held 10 bases outside the gene matches. The CDR3 has 17 amino acids. Germline V gives CDR1 SGHVS, CDR2 FQNEAQ. CDR3 residues: CASSLVDSGRSGETQYF. The DNA of the CDR3 is TGTGCCAGCAGCTTAGTGGATAGCGGGAGGTCAGGGGAGACCCAGTACTTC.

This sequence joins TRBV29-1 and TRBJ2-4; D is ambiguous. Germline V CDR1 and CDR2: SQVTM, ANQGSEA. The CDR3 length is 12 residues. Trimming left V 0 bases short and J 8 bases short, with 8 bases between. CDR3 nucleotide sequence: TGCAGCGTTGAAGATGGAAGTGACATTCAGTACTTC. Its protein product is CSVEDGSDIQYF.

The chain uses TRBV7-6 and TRBJ1-3; unclear D gene. The CDR3 sequence is 14 residues long. V shed 2 bases and J shed 1 base, with 6 bases lying between them. Germline CDR1 is SGHVS and CDR2 is FNYEAQ. The CDR3 is CASSLSQSGNTIYF. The CDR3 region has the DNA TGTGCCAGCAGCTTATCGCAATCTGGAAACACCATATATTTT.

The rearrangement joins TRBV7-2 to TRBJ1-2, with 9 positions matching TRBD1. The length of the CDR3 is 14 residues. Germline CDR1 and CDR2: SGHTA and FQGNSA. V shed 5 bases, J shed 4 bases, and the junction held 5 bases outside the gene matches. The CDR3 reads CASSRDRVSYGYTF. The CDR3 nucleotides are TGTGCCAGCAGCCGGGACAGGGTTTCCTATGGCTACACCTTC.

A single count supports this clone. This sequence joins TRBV4-2 and TRBJ1-2; D is possibly TRBD1 (6 bases). The germline gives CDR1 LGHNA, CDR2 YNFKEQ. Trimming removed 4 bases from V and 8 bases from J, with 23 bases in between. The CDR3 totals 16 residues. The CDR3 sequence is CASSPEGRGFLLGYTF. CDR3 DNA sequence: TGTGCCAGCAGCCCAGAGGGAAGGGGGTTTTTGTTGGGCTACACCTTC.

This chain connects TRBV25-1 to TRBJ2-7, with TRBD1 identical over 9 bases. CDR1 is MGHDK, CDR2 SYGVNS, per germline. There are 13 residues in the CDR3. The V gene end was trimmed by 6 bases and the J gene end by 6 bases; junction bases not matched to a gene: 6. The CDR3 DNA reads as TGTGCCAGCAGAGGACAGGGGAATGGCGAGCAGTACTTC. Amino acid sequence: CASRGQGNGEQYF.

This rearrangement joins TRBV28 to TRBJ1-5; D is unresolved. Trimming took 11 bases from V and 3 from J, leaving 14 bases between them. Germline loops: CDR1 MDHEN, CDR2 SYDVKM. There are 13 residues in the CDR3. The CDR3 protein is CAGTWAPNQPQHF. CDR3 DNA sequence: TGTGCCGGAACATGGGCCCCCAATCAGCCCCAGCATTTT.

This sequence joins TRBV18 and TRBJ2-3; 8 bases agree with TRBD2. The CDR3 runs to 16 residues. Per the germline V gene, CDR1 is KGHSH and CDR2 is LQKENI. V dropped 8 bases and J dropped 0; count of bases not matched to a gene: 10. CDR3 DNA sequence: TGTGCCAGCCAACCACTAGCGGATGCTAGCACAGATACGCAGTATTTT. Its protein is CASQPLADASTDTQYF.

V is TRBV7-9 and J is TRBJ2-7, with 7 bases fitting TRBD2. The CDR3 extends over 15 amino acids. The V segment lost 1 base and the J segment 0 bases; nucleotides outside the gene matches: 3. The V gene's germline CDR1 is SEHNR and CDR2 FQNEAQ (reference sequence). CDR3 nucleotide sequence: TGTGCCAGCAGCTTAGTTAGGGACTACTCCTACGAGCAGTACTTC. As protein: CASSLVRDYSYEQYF.

This chain joins TRBV28 and TRBJ1-5; D remains ambiguous. CDR3 size: 15 residues. From germline, CDR1 is MDHEN and CDR2 SYDVKM. Trimming took off 6 bases at V and 2 bases at J, with 14 bases between the two ends. The CDR3 spells CASSLGRRGNQPQHF. DNA of the CDR3: TGTGCCAGCAGCCTAGGGCGGAGGGGCAATCAGCCCCAGCATTTT.

The chain carries TRBV27 and TRBJ2-7; 11 bases agree with TRBD2. Germline CDR1 and CDR2: MNHEY and SMNVEV (reference sequence). The V and J ends lost 2 bases and 3 bases, in that order; junction bases with no gene match: 12. The CDR3 loop spans 18 amino acids. CDR3 sequence: CASSLGDSGRVLLYEQYF. The CDR3, as DNA: TGTGCCAGCAGTTTAGGGGATAGCGGGAGGGTTCTACTCTACGAGCAGTACTTC.

This clone was observed once. The chain recombines TRBV6-5 with TRBJ2-1; D tentatively fits TRBD1 or TRBD2 (5 bases each). Germline CDR1 reads MNHEY; CDR2 reads SVGAGI. V dropped 3 bases and J dropped 6 bases, with 15 bases sitting between them. The CDR3 is 15 residues long. The CDR3 DNA is TGTGCCAGCAGTTATGCGAGGGGATTGAGCAATGAGCAGTTCTTC. Amino acids: CASSYARGLSNEQFF.

In its sample, this clone was seen once. The chain employs TRBV27 and TRBJ2-1, with 7 positions matching TRBD2. This CDR3 has 15 residues. Germline lookup yields CDR1 MNHEY and CDR2 SMNVEV (reference sequence). After removal of 6 bases from V and 0 bases from J, the junction contained 5 bases not matched to a gene. CDR3 sequence (DNA): TGTGCCAGCAGGGCCGGGAGGCACTCCTACAATGAGCAGTTCTTC. It yields the protein CASRAGRHSYNEQFF.

The CDR3 sequence: CASSRVGATEAFF. The CDR3 nucleotides are TGTGCCAGCAGCCGCGTGGGGGCCACTGAAGCTTTCTTT. The rearrangement joins TRBV7-3 to TRBJ1-1; TRBD1 is a possible D gene (6 bases). V lost 5 bases to trimming and J lost 4 bases, with 11 bases between them. Germline assignment: CDR1 SGHTA and CDR2 FQGTGA. There are 13 residues in the CDR3.

The CDR3 DNA follows: TGTGCCAGCAGTTACTCAGGGACAGGGAGTGAAAAACTGTTTTTT. Residues: CASSYSGTGSEKLFF. This chain joins TRBV6-5 and TRBJ1-4, with 9 bases fitting TRBD1. This CDR3 contains 15 residues. V was pared by 0 bases and J by 7 bases, with 3 bases of the junction left unmatched. Germline V CDR1 and CDR2: MNHEY, SVGAGI.

With respect to this clone: The sample holds other DNA sequences that translate to the same CDR3. The rearrangement links TRBV19 to TRBJ2-6; D remains unclear. V lost 3 bases, J lost 0 bases, and 3 bases lay in between. Germline values: CDR1 LNHDA, CDR2 SQIVND (reference sequence). This CDR3 is 14 amino acids long. The CDR3 region is CASSIDSGANVLTF. CDR3 nucleotides: TGTGCCAGTAGTATTGACTCTGGGGCCAACGTCCTGACTTTC.

This chain's CDR3 is CASSFGLAGDETQYF. The CDR3 coding sequence is TGTGCCAGCAGCTTTGGACTAGCGGGAGATGAGACCCAGTACTTC. The chain recombines TRBV7-3 with TRBJ2-5, with TRBD2 matching 13 bases. The CDR3 has 15 amino acids. Germline V gene lookup returns CDR1 SGHTA and CDR2 FQGTGA. The ends lost 3 bases at V and 5 bases at J; junction bases unmatched: 3.